This record concerns one T cell receptor beta chain sequence. The antigen is unknown. With 0 bases removed from V and 4 bases from J, the gap between germline ends came to 18 bases. CDR1 MNHEY and CDR2 SMNVEV come from the germline V gene (reference sequence). CDR3 length equals 17 residues. This sample was taken from a study of shared clonotypes between healthy human individuals. Study conclusions and caveats: Clonotype sharing among the donors was expected to vary with sequencing depth.

Naive CD8 cells, CD45RO-negative and positively selected for CCR7, excluded terminally differentiated effector memory CD45RA+ cells. TCRdb keeps only in-frame clones here, not all; method: immunoSEQ multiplex PCR. This table has approximately 2,000,000 clones, just over 90% appearing once. The material sequenced was naive CD8+ T cells from PBMCs. The chain uses TRBV27 and TRBJ1-2, with D maybe TRBD1 (5 bases). The receptor was derived from a man younger than 35 in good health. Some clones in this sample may be carry-over from other donors' samples. CDR3 coding DNA: TGTGCCAGCAGTTTATCGCGGCCTACGGGGGAACTCTATGGCTACACCTTC. Amino acid sequence: CASSLSRPTGELYGYTF.